This T cell receptor beta chain was obtained from a study of blood T cell repertoires in COVID-19. About the study: Acute and convalescent COVID-19 samples came from the United States, Italy and Spain.

Germline loops: CDR1 SNHLY, CDR2 FYNNEI. Deletions cut 8 bases from V and 4 bases from J, with 15 bases between. There are 14 residues in the CDR3. Original processing notes: From reference gene primer amplification, estimates of nucleated cell counts were derived. TCRdb keeps only in-frame clones here, not all; method: immunoSEQ multiplex PCR. That table is the source of V, J and clone size, and D and trimming were worked out from the DNA. The table records about 120,000 clones, 75% to 85% of them present only once. This chain links TRBV2 with TRBJ2-1, with a possible D match to TRBD1 (6 bases). What was sequenced was peripheral blood. This TCR was recovered from a human donor in a cohort sampled during active COVID-19. The CDR3, as DNA: TGTGCCAGCGGTCGGCAGGGGCTTTACAATGAGCAGTTCTTC. It yields the protein CASGRQGLYNEQFF. The variable domain in full, with the rest retrieved from reference TRBV2 and TRBJ2-1, is EPEVTQTPSHQVTQMGQEVILRCVPISNHLYFYWYRQILGQKVEFLVSFYNNEISEKSEIFDDQFSVERPDGSNFTLKIRSTKLEDSAMYFCASGRQGLYNEQFFGPGTRLTVL.